The text below deals with one T cell receptor (beta chain). This CDR3 region has 14 residues. Per the germline V gene, CDR1 is MNHNY and CDR2 is SVGAGI (reference sequence). Trimming pared 0 bases from V and 2 bases from J, leaving 7 bases between. Sequencing used immunoSEQ multiplex PCR; TCRdb keeps in-frame clones, though not all of them. This table has 51,000 or so clones, about 92% appearing once. These data originate in a study of T cell changes during pregnancy in multiple sclerosis. The rearrangement links TRBV6-6 to TRBJ1-1; weak D call: TRBD1 (5 bases). The sequence derives from a female donor with multiple sclerosis, enrolled in a pregnancy study. The source was peripheral blood, collected in the second trimester of pregnancy. The CDR3 reads CASSYSGGNTEAFF. CDR3 coding DNA: TGTGCCAGCAGTTACTCGGGGGGAAACACTGAAGCTTTCTTT.